A selection of T cell receptor beta chains follows, all from one sample in a study of shared clonotypes between healthy human individuals. TCRdb's copy holds only in-frame clones and misses some; the assay was immunoSEQ multiplex PCR. The sample yields some 2 million clones, roughly 95% seen once. Sequenced material: naive CD8+ T cells sorted from blood. All receptors come from a man younger than 35 in good health. CDR3s include the opening cysteine and the closing phenylalanine or tryptophan. The D gene is left open where the match is weak. The size field is filled for only some rows; it gives once, few, many or a size class.

TRBJ1-2 | NA | 13 | NA | TRBV6-6 | CASSYTADYGYTF | TGTGCCAGCAGTTACACTGCGGACTATGGCTACACCTTC
TRBJ2-1 | NA | 15 | NA | TRBV1 | CTSRHPSAGHNEQFF | TGCACCAGCAGACATCCCTCGGCCGGGCATAATGAGCAGTTCTTC
TRBJ2-7 | NA | 11 | NA | TRBV5-6 | CASSKTYEQYF | TGTGCCAGCAGCAAGACCTACGAGCAGTACTTC
TRBJ1-1 | NA | 13 | NA | TRBV27 | CASSLREFTEAFF | TGTGCCAGCAGTTTACGGGAGTTCACTGAAGCTTTCTTT
TRBJ2-7 | NA | 16 | NA | TRBV9 | CASSVDRDSLFYEQYF | TGTGCCAGCAGCGTAGATCGGGACTCATTATTCTACGAGCAGTACTTC
TRBJ2-3 | NA | 12 | TRBD2 | TRBV27 | CASSFPGGTQYF | TGTGCCAGCAGTTTCCCGGGGGGAACGCAGTATTTT
TRBJ1-5 | NA | 13 | NA | TRBV11-2 | CASSSSRGAPQHF | TGTGCCAGCAGCTCTTCCCGTGGGGCGCCCCAGCATTTT
TRBJ2-7 | NA | 15 | NA | TRBV15 | CATIYKKVSTYEQYF | TGTGCCACCATCTACAAAAAGGTGTCTACCTACGAGCAGTACTTC
TRBJ2-1 | NA | 13 | NA | TRBV30 | CAWREGDGYEQFF | TGTGCCTGGAGGGAGGGGGATGGATATGAGCAGTTCTTC
TRBJ2-7 | NA | 15 | TRBD2 | TRBV9 | CASSTHPGTNYEQYF | TGTGCCAGCAGCACACACCCCGGGACTAACTACGAGCAGTACTTC
TRBJ2-5 | NA | 11 | NA | TRBV6-6 | CASSPGETQYF | TGTGCCAGCAGTCCGGGGGAGACCCAGTACTTC
TRBJ1-2 | NA | 15 | TRBD1 | TRBV7-9 | CASSPPTGPNYGYTF | TGTGCCAGCAGCCCTCCGACAGGGCCTAACTATGGCTACACCTTC
TRBJ2-7 | NA | 14 | NA | TRBV5-1 | CASSLYPGSYEQYF | TGCGCCAGCAGCTTGTACCCCGGCTCCTACGAGCAGTACTTC
TRBJ1-5 | NA | 15 | TRBD1 | TRBV6-6 | CASSPGQGANQPQHF | TGTGCCAGCAGTCCCGGACAGGGGGCGAATCAGCCCCAGCATTTT
TRBJ2-5 | NA | 15 | TRBD1 | TRBV6-5 | CASSLGQGADETQYF | TGTGCCAGCAGCCTTGGACAGGGGGCGGACGAGACCCAGTACTTC
TRBJ1-2 | NA | 15 | NA | TRBV10-3 | CAISPGQSPTYGYTF | TGTGCCATCAGCCCCGGACAGAGCCCAACGTATGGCTACACCTTC
TRBJ2-3 | NA | 15 | TRBD1 | TRBV5-1 | CASSFGTAITDTQYF | TGCGCCAGCAGCTTCGGGACAGCTATCACAGATACGCAGTATTTT
TRBJ2-3 | NA | 17 | TRBD2 | TRBV4-2 | CASSQQGAGEYGFTQYF | TGTGCCAGCAGCCAGCAGGGCGCGGGGGAATACGGTTTTACGCAGTATTTT
TRBJ2-7 | once | 15 | TRBD1 | TRBV4-2 | CASSPHPGQGYEQYF | TGTGCCAGCAGCCCCCATCCGGGACAGGGGTACGAGCAGTACTTC
TRBJ2-7 | NA | 13 | NA | TRBV11-2 | CASSLGPYYEQYF | TGTGCCAGCAGCTTAGGACCATACTACGAGCAGTACTTC
TRBJ2-7 | NA | 15 | NA | TRBV6-1 | CASSEWSGAIYEQYF | TGTGCCAGCAGTGAATGGTCAGGAGCTATCTACGAGCAGTACTTC
TRBJ2-3 | NA | 14 | TRBD2 | TRBV10-2 | CASSVTSGGDTQYF | TGCGCCAGCAGTGTGACTAGCGGGGGAGATACGCAGTATTTT